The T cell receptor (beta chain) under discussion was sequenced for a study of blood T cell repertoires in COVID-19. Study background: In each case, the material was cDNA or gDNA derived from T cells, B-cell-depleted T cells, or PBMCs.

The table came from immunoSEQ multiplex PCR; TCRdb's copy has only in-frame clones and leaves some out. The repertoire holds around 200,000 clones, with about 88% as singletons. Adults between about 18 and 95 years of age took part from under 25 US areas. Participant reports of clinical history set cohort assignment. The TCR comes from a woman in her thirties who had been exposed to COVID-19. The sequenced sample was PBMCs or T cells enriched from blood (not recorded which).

The CDR3 DNA is TGTGCCAGCAGTATGGACAGGGTTAGTGAGCAGTACTTC. It encodes CASSMDRVSEQYF. J is TRBJ2-7 and V is TRBV12-3 or TRBV12-4, with 8 nucleotides matching TRBD1. This CDR3 is built from 13 residues. The trim removed 5 bases at V and 7 bases at J, leaving 7 bases unmatched.